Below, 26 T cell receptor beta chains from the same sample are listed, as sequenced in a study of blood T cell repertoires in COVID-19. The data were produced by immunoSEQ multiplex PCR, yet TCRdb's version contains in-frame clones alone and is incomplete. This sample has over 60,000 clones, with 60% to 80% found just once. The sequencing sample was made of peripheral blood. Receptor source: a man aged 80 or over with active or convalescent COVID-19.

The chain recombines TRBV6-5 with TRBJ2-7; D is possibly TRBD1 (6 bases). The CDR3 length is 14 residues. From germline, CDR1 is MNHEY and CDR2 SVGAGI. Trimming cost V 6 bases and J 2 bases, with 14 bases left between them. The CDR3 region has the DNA TGTGCCAGCAGCCAGGACAGTAATGCCTACGAGCAGTACTTC. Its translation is CASSQDSNAYEQYF.

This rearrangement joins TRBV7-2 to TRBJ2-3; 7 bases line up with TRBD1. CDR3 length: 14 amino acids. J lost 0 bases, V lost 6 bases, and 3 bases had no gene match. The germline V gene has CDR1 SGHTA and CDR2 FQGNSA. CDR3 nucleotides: TGTGCCAGCAGGACAGGGTTCAGCACAGATACGCAGTATTTT. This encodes CASRTGFSTDTQYF.

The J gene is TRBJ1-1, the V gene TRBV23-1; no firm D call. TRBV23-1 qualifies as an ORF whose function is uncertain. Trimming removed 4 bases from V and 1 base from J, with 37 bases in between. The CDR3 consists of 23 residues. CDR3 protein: CASSRPPKGGYGIFDRENTEAFF. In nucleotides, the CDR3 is TGCGCCAGCAGTCGCCCCCCGAAGGGAGGATACGGAATATTTGATAGAGAGAACACTGAAGCTTTCTTT.

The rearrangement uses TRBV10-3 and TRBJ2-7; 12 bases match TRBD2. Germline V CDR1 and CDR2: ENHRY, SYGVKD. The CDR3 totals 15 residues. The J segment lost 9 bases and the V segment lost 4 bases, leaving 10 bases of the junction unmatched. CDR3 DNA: TGTGCCATCAGTGTTTCTAGCGGGAGGGCCGGCGGGCAGTACTTC. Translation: CAISVSSGRAGGQYF.

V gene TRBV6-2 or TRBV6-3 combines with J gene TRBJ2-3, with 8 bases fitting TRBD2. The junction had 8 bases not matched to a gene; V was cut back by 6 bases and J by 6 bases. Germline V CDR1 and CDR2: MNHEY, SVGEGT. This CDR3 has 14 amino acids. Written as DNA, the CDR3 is TGTGCCAGCAGCACCGGGACTAGTCTTGATACGCAGTATTTT. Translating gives CASSTGTSLDTQYF.

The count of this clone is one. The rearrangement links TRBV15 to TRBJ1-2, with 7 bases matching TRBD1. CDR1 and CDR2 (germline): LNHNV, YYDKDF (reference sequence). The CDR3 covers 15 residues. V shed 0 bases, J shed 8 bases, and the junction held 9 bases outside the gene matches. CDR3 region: CATSRDLLQGPGYTF. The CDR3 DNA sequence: TGTGCCACCAGCAGAGATCTGTTACAGGGGCCCGGCTACACCTTC. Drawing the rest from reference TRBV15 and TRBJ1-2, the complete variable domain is DAMVIQNPRYQVTQFGKPVTLSCSQTLNHNVMYWYQQKSSQAPKLLFHYYDKDFNNEADTPDNFQSRRPNTSFCFLDIRSPGLGDTAMYLCATSRDLLQGPGYTFGSGTRLTVV.

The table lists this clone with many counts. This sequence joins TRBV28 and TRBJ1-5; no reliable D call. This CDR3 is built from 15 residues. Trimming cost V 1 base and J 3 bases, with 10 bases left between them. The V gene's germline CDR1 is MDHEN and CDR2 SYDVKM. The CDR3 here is CASSLSGRINQPQHF. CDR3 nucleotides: TGTGCCAGCAGTTTATCAGGCCGGATCAATCAGCCCCAGCATTTT.

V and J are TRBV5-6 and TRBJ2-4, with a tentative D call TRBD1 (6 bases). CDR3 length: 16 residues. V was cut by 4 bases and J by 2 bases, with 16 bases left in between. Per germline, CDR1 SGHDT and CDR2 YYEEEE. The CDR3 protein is CASSHTRQEPKNIQYF. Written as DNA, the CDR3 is TGTGCCAGCAGCCATACTCGACAGGAGCCCAAAAACATTCAGTACTTC.

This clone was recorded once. In DNA, the CDR3 is TGTGCCACCAGCGATGACGGGACTAGCGGGAGTATTGATACGCAGTATTTT. Protein: CATSDDGTSGSIDTQYF. V is TRBV24-1 and J is TRBJ2-3, with 14 bases that match TRBD2. Germline loops: CDR1 KGHDR, CDR2 SFDVKD. CDR3 length: 17 amino acids. J gave up 6 bases and V 7 bases, and 11 bases lay outside the gene matches.

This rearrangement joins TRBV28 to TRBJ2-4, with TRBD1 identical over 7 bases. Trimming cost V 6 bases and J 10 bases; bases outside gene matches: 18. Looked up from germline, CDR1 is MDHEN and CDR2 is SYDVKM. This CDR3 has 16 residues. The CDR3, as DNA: TGTGCCAGCAGCCCTCGGTCGTCCCGGACAGGTTTTATTCAGTACTTC. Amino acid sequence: CASSPRSSRTGFIQYF.

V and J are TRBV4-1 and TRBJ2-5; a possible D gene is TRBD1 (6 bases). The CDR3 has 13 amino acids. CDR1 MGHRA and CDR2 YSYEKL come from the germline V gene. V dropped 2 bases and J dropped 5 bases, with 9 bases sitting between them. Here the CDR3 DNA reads TGCGCCAGCAGCCAAATGAGGGGGGAGACCCAGTACTTC. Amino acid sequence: CASSQMRGETQYF.

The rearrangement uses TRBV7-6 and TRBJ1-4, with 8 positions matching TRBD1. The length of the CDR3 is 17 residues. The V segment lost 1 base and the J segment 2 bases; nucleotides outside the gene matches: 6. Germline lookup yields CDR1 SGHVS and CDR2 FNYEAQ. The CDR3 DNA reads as TGTGCCAGCAGCTTAGGACAGGGGCCTAGGACTAATGAAAAACTGTTTTTT. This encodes CASSLGQGPRTNEKLFF.

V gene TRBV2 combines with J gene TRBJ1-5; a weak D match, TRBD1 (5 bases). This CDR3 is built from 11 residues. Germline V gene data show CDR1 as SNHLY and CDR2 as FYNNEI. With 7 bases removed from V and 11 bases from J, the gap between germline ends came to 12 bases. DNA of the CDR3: TGTGCCAGCACTATCGGGGGAACCCAGCATTTT. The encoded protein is CASTIGGTQHF. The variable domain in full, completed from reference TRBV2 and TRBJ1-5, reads EPEVTQTPSHQVTQMGQEVILRCVPISNHLYFYWYRQILGQKVEFLVSFYNNEISEKSEIFDDQFSVERPDGSNFTLKIRSTKLEDSAMYFCASTIGGTQHFGDGTRLSIL.

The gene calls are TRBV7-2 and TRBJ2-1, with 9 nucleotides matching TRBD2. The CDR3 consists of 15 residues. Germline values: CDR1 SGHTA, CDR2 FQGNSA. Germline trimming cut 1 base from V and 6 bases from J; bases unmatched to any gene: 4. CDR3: CASSLEGLAFNEQFF. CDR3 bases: TGTGCCAGCAGCTTAGAGGGACTAGCTTTCAATGAGCAGTTCTTC. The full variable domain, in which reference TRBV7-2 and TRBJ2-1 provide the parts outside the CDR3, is GAGVSQSPSNKVTEKGKDVELRCDPISGHTALYWYRQSLGQGLEFLIYFQGNSAPDKSGLPSDRFSAERTGGSVSTLTIQRTQQEDSAVYLCASSLEGLAFNEQFFGPGTRLTVL.

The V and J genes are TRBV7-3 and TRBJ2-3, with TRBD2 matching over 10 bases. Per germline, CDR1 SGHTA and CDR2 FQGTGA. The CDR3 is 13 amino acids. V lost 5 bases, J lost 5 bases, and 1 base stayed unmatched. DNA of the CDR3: TGTGCCAGCAGCACTAGCGGGATAGATACGCAGTATTTT. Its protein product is CASSTSGIDTQYF.

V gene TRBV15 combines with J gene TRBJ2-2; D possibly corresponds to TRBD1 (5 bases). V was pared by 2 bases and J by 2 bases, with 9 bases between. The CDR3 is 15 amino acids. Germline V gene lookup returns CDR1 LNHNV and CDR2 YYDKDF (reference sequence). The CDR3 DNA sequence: TGTGCCACCAGCAGATTTGGACAAAACACCGGGGAGCTGTTTTTT. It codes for CATSRFGQNTGELFF.

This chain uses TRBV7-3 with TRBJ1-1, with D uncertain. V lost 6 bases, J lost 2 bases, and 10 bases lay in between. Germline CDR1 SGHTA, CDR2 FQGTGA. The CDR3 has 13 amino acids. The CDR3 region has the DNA TGTGCCAGCAGTTCCATCAGAAACACTGAAGCTTTCTTT. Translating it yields CASSSIRNTEAFF.

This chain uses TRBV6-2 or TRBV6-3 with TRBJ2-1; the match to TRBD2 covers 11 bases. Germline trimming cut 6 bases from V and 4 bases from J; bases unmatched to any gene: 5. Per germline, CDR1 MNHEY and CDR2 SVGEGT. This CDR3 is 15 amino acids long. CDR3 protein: CASSPGLAGYNEQFF. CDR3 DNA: TGTGCCAGCAGCCCAGGACTAGCGGGTTACAATGAGCAGTTCTTC.

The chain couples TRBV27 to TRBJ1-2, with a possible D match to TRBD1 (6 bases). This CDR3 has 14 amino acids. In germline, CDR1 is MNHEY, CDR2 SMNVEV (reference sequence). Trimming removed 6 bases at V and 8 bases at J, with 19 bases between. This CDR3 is CASRLQGPSGGYTF. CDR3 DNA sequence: TGTGCCAGCAGACTGCAGGGGCCCTCCGGAGGCTACACCTTC.

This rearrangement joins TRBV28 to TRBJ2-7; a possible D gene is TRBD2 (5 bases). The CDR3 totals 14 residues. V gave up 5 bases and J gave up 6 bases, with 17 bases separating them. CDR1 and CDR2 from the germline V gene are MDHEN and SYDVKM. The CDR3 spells CASSARPTGCEQYF. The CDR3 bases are TGTGCCAGCAGTGCCAGACCTACGGGATGCGAGCAGTACTTC.

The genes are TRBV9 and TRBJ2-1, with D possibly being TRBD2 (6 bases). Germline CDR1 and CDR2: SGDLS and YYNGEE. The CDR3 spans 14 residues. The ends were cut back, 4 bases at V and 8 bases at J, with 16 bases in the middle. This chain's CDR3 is CASSPRLGLDEQFF. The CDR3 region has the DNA TGTGCCAGCAGCCCACGACTAGGTTTGGATGAGCAGTTCTTC.

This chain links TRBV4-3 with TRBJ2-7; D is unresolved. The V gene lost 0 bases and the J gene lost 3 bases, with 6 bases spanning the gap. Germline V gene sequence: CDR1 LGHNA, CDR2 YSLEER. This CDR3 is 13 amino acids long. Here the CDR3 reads CASSQEPGYEQYF. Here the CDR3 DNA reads TGCGCCAGCAGCCAAGAGCCAGGCTACGAGCAGTACTTC.

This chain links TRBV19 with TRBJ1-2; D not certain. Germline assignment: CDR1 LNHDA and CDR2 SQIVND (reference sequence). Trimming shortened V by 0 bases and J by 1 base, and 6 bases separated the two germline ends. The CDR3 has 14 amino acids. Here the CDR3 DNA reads TGTGCCAGTAGTATAGAACTACGTAACTATGGCTACACCTTC. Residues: CASSIELRNYGYTF.

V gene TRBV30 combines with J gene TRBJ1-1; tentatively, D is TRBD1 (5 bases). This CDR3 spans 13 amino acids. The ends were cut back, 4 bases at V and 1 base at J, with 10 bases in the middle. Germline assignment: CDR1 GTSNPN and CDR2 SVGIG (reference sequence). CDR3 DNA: TGTGCCTGGATCAGGGTTGCGAACACTGAAGCTTTCTTT. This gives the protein CAWIRVANTEAFF.

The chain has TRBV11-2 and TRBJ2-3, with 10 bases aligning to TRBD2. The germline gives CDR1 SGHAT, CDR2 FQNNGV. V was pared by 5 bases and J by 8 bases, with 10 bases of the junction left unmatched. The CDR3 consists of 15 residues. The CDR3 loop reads CASSRLAGAYPTQYF. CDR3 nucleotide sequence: TGTGCCAGCAGCCGGCTAGCGGGGGCCTACCCTACGCAGTATTTT.

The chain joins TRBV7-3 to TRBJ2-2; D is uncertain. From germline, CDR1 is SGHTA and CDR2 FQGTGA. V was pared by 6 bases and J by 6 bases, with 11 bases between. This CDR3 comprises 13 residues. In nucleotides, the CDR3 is TGTGCCAGCAGTCCAGTCAGATCCGGGGAGCTGTTTTTT. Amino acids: CASSPVRSGELFF.